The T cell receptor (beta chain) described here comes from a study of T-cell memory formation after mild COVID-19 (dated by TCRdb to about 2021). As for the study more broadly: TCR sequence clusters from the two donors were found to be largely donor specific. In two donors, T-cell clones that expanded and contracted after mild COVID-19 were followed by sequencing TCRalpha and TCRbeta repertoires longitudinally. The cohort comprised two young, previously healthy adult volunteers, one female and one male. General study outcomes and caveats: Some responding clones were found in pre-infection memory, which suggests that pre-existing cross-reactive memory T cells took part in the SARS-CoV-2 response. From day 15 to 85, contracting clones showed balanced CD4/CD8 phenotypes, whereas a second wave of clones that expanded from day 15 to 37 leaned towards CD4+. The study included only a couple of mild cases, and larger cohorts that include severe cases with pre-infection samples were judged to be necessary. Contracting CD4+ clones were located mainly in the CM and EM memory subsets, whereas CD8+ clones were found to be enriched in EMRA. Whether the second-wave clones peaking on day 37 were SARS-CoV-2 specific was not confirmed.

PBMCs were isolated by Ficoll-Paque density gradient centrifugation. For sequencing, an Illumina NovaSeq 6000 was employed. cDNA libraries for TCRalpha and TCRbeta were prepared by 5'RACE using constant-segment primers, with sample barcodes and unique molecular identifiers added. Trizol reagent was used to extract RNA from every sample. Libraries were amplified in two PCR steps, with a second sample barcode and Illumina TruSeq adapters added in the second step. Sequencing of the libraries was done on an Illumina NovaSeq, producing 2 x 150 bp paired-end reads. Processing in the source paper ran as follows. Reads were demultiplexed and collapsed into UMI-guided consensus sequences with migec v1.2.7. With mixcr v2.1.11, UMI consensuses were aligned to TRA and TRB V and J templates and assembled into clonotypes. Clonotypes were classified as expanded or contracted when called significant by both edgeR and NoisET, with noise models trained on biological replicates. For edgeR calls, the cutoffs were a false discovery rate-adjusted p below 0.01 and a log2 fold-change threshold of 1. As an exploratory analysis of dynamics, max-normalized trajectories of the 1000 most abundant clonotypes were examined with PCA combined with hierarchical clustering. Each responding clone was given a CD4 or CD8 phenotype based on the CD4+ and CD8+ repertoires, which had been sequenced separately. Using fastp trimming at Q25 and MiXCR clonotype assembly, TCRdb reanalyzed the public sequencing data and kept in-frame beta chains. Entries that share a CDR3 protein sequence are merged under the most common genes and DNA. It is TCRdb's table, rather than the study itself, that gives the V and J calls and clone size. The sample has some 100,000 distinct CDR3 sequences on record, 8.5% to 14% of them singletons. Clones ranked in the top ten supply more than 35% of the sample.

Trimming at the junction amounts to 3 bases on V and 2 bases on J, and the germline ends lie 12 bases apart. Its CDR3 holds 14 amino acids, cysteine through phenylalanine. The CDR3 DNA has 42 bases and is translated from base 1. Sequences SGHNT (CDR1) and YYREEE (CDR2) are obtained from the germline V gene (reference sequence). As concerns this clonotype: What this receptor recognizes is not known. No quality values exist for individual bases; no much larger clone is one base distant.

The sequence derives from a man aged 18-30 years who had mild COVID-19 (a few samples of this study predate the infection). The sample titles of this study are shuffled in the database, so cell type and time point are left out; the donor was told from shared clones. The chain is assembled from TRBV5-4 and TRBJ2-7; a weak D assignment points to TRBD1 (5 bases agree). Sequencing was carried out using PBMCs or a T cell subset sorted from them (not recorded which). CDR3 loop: CASSSPGKTYEQYF. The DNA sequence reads TGTGCCAGCAGCTCCCCAGGGAAAACCTACGAGCAGTACTTC. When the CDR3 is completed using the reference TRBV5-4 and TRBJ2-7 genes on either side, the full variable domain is ETGVTQSPTHLIKTRGQQVTLRCSSQSGHNTVSWYQQALGQGPQFIFQYYREEENGRGNFPPRFSGLQFPNYSSELNVNALELDDSALYLCASSSPGKTYEQYFGPGTRLTVT.